The 23 T cell receptor beta chains given below trace back to one sample, sequenced in a study of cytomegalovirus exposure and HLA in healthy donors. PCR involved 60 Vbeta and 13 Jbeta primers. Assay used: immunoSEQ multiplex PCR; TCRdb lists only in-frame clones, some missing. The sample shows 100,000 to 150,000 clones, 70% to 80% of them seen only once. Sample: PBMCs. These receptors originate from a woman aged 60-75 years in good health and CMV-seronegative.

The chain uses TRBV30 and TRBJ2-5; 9 bases match TRBD1. The junction had 9 bases not matched to a gene; V was cut back by 0 bases and J by 4 bases. This CDR3 has 16 amino acids. Germline loops: CDR1 GTSNPN, CDR2 SVGIG (reference sequence). The CDR3 spells CAWSVGDRVGGETQYF. DNA of the CDR3: TGTGCCTGGAGTGTAGGGGACAGGGTAGGGGGAGAGACCCAGTACTTC.

The V call is TRBV9, the J call TRBJ2-1, with D maybe TRBD2 (5 bases). The CDR3 runs to 16 residues. Germline V gene data show CDR1 as SGDLS and CDR2 as YYNGEE. Trimming pared 4 bases from V and 3 bases from J, leaving 17 bases between. CDR3 loop: CASSRIVGRDYNEQFF. For the CDR3, the DNA is TGTGCCAGCAGCCGCATCGTTGGCCGGGACTACAATGAGCAGTTCTTC. The whole variable domain, remainder taken from reference TRBV9 and TRBJ2-1, is DSGVTQTPKHLITATGQRVTLRCSPRSGDLSVYWYQQSLDQGLQFLIQYYNGEERAKGNILERFSAQQFPDLHSELNLSSLELGDSALYFCASSRIVGRDYNEQFFGPGTRLTVL.

V gene TRBV6-5 combines with J gene TRBJ1-5; TRBD1 is a possible D gene (5 bases). Germline CDR1 is MNHEY and CDR2 is SVGAGI. This CDR3 region has 15 residues. The V end was cut by 5 bases, the J end by 0 bases, with 11 bases between. For the CDR3, the DNA is TGTGCCAGCAGTAATCAAGGACATAGCAATCAGCCCCAGCATTTT. This sequence encodes CASSNQGHSNQPQHF.

With respect to this clone: This sample includes further DNA sequences coding for the same CDR3. The chain is built from TRBV29-1 and TRBJ2-7; maybe TRBD1 (5 bases). Deletions cut 4 bases from V and 2 bases from J, with 12 bases between. Germline values: CDR1 SQVTM, CDR2 ANQGSEA. The CDR3 is made up of 13 amino acids. The CDR3: CSVAGAGTYEQYF. CDR3 nucleotide sequence: TGCAGCGTTGCTGGGGCTGGCACCTACGAGCAGTACTTC.

The V gene is TRBV7-2, the J gene TRBJ1-5; D might be TRBD1 (6 bases). The CDR3 spans 14 residues. Germline loops: CDR1 SGHTA, CDR2 FQGNSA. Between the trimmed V and J ends, which lost 5 bases and 6 bases, there was a span of 14 bases. The CDR3 here is CASSPNRGGQPQHF. In nucleotides, the CDR3 is TGTGCCAGCAGCCCTAACCGAGGGGGTCAGCCCCAGCATTTT.

J is TRBJ1-4 and V is TRBV4-2; no clear D. Germline-derived CDR1 and CDR2 are LGHNA and YNFKEQ. The length of the CDR3 is 17 residues. The V end was cut by 1 base, the J end by 0 bases, with 12 bases between. The CDR3 bases are TGTGCCAGCAGCCAAGCCGGGATACTCGCAACTAATGAAAAACTGTTTTTT. Protein sequence: CASSQAGILATNEKLFF.

This chain links TRBV2 with TRBJ2-1; D perhaps matches TRBD2 (5 bases). The V end was cut by 8 bases, the J end by 0 bases, with 17 bases between. Germline values: CDR1 SNHLY, CDR2 FYNNEI. CDR3 length equals 16 residues. The CDR3 loop reads CASRLFLANSYNEQFF. The CDR3 nucleotides are TGTGCCAGCCGCCTCTTCCTAGCTAACTCCTACAATGAGCAGTTCTTC.

The V call is TRBV30, the J call TRBJ1-1; D is ambiguous. V was trimmed by 3 bases and J by 1 base, leaving 6 bases between them. Germline CDR1 and CDR2: GTSNPN and SVGIG (reference sequence). The CDR3 runs to 12 residues. Here the CDR3 reads CAWSEANTEAFF. CDR3 DNA sequence: TGTGCCTGGAGCGAAGCGAACACTGAAGCTTTCTTT.

Concerning this clone itself: Other DNA sequences in this sample translate to the same CDR3. The chain joins TRBV30 to TRBJ1-5; D is uncertain. V shed 3 bases and J shed 7 bases, with 13 bases lying between them. This CDR3 is built from 13 residues. Germline V gene data show CDR1 as GTSNPN and CDR2 as SVGIG (reference sequence). CDR3 sequence (DNA): TGTGCCTGGAGCACGGGTCCGCGCCAGCCCCAGCATTTT. It is translated as CAWSTGPRQPQHF.

This clone has only a few counts. The chain couples TRBV28 to TRBJ2-1; 12 bases fit TRBD2. From germline, CDR1 is MDHEN and CDR2 SYDVKM. Trimming removed 4 bases from V and 8 bases from J; junction bases left unmatched: 9. The CDR3 is 16 amino acids. The CDR3 region has the DNA TGTGCCAGCAGTTCGACTAGCGGGAGCTATATCGATGAGCAGTTCTTC. The encoded protein is CASSSTSGSYIDEQFF.

The rearrangement links TRBV28 to TRBJ2-1; 7 bases line up with TRBD1. Germline lookup yields CDR1 MDHEN and CDR2 SYDVKM. The CDR3 is 13 amino acids. Germline trimming cut 6 bases from V and 9 bases from J; bases unmatched to any gene: 8. The chain's CDR3 is CASSLGQAGEQFF. The CDR3 bases are TGTGCCAGCAGCCTTGGACAGGCGGGTGAGCAGTTCTTC.

The genes are TRBV6-5 and TRBJ2-3; 8 nucleotides agree with TRBD1. From germline, CDR1 is MNHEY and CDR2 SVGAGI. V was pared by 6 bases and J by 2 bases, with 4 bases of the junction left unmatched. The CDR3 has 14 amino acids. The CDR3 nucleotides are TGTGCCAGCAGAGACAGGGGACTCACAGATACGCAGTATTTT. It encodes CASRDRGLTDTQYF.

The chain carries TRBV6-4 and TRBJ2-1, with 14 bases fitting TRBD2. This CDR3 contains 16 residues. Germline loops: CDR1 MRHNA, CDR2 SNTAGT. The junction had 6 bases not matched to a gene; V was cut back by 4 bases and J by 7 bases. The CDR3 nucleotides are TGTGCCAGCAGTGTGACTAGCGGGGGGGCGGCGAATGAGCAGTTCTTC. It encodes CASSVTSGGAANEQFF.

The gene calls are TRBV7-2 and TRBJ2-7; tentative D call: TRBD1 (5 bases). Trimming removed 6 bases at V and 2 bases at J, with 11 bases between. The CDR3 loop spans 13 amino acids. Germline assignment: CDR1 SGHTA and CDR2 FQGNSA. The CDR3 spells CASSFSGPYEQYF. CDR3 bases: TGTGCCAGCAGTTTTTCAGGGCCCTACGAGCAGTACTTC.

This clone turned up a few times. V usage is TRBV19 and J usage is TRBJ2-7; 12 bases agree with TRBD1. The germline V gene encodes CDR1 LNHDA and CDR2 SQIVND (reference sequence). Trimming at V came to 7 bases and at J to 4 bases, leaving 5 bases not matched to a gene. CDR3 size: 14 residues. The chain's CDR3 is CASMPGQGAYEQYF. CDR3 nucleotide sequence: TGTGCCAGTATGCCGGGACAGGGGGCTTACGAGCAGTACTTC.

The chain couples TRBV10-2 to TRBJ2-1, with D perhaps TRBD1 (5 bases). Trimming took 4 bases from V and 0 from J, leaving 13 bases between them. The CDR3 is made up of 16 amino acids. CDR1 WSHSY and CDR2 SAAADI come from the germline V gene. This chain's CDR3 is CASSAFRGASYNEQFF. The DNA of the CDR3 is TGCGCCAGCAGTGCTTTCCGTGGGGCCTCCTACAATGAGCAGTTCTTC.

The chain carries TRBV5-1 and TRBJ2-7; TRBD2 is a possible D gene (6 bases). Germline V gives CDR1 SGHRS, CDR2 YFSETQ. This CDR3 spans 16 amino acids. V lost 0 bases and J lost 2, with 15 bases in between. The CDR3 bases are TGCGCCAGCAGCTTGGGGGCGCCCGGCGGGGCCTACGAGCAGTACTTC. Translated, it gives CASSLGAPGGAYEQYF. The entire variable domain, with the rest obtained from reference TRBV5-1 and TRBJ2-7, is as follows: KAGVTQTPRYLIKTRGQQVTLSCSPISGHRSVSWYQQTPGQGLQFLFEYFSETQRNKGNFPGRFSGRQFSNSRSEMNVSTLELGDSALYLCASSLGAPGGAYEQYFGPGTRLTVT.

This clone was counted between two and nine times. The chain recombines TRBV28 with TRBJ2-2, with TRBD1 as a possible D gene (5 bases). CDR3 length: 16 residues. Germline CDR1 MDHEN, CDR2 SYDVKM. The V gene lost 2 bases and the J gene lost 0 bases, with 10 bases spanning the gap. The CDR3 here is CASSLGTGPNTGELFF. DNA for the CDR3: TGTGCCAGCAGTTTAGGCACAGGACCGAACACCGGGGAGCTGTTTTTT.

The V and J genes are TRBV19 and TRBJ1-5; TRBD1 might be the D (6 bases). The CDR3 consists of 12 residues. The ends were cut back, 11 bases at V and 7 bases at J, with 15 bases in the middle. Germline-derived CDR1 and CDR2 are LNHDA and SQIVND (reference sequence). The CDR3 region is CASWGGGQPQHF. The CDR3 DNA reads as TGTGCCTCCTGGGGGGGCGGCCAGCCCCAGCATTTT.

This clone was detected once. The V call is TRBV28, the J call TRBJ1-1; D is ambiguous. This CDR3 region has 14 residues. The V end lost 5 bases, the J end lost 5 bases, and 15 bases lay between the germline ends. The germline V gene has CDR1 MDHEN and CDR2 SYDVKM. The CDR3 here is CASSRYGSRTEAFF. CDR3 DNA sequence: TGTGCCAGCAGTAGGTACGGGTCGCGGACTGAAGCTTTCTTT.

The chain couples TRBV29-1 to TRBJ2-2; 8 bases match TRBD1. J lost 2 bases, V lost 6 bases, and 5 bases had no gene match. From germline, CDR1 is SQVTM and CDR2 ANQGSEA. The CDR3 has 14 residues. CDR3 amino acids: CSVPTGDNTGELFF. The DNA for the CDR3 is TGCAGCGTCCCGACAGGGGATAACACCGGGGAGCTGTTTTTT.

This chain uses TRBV4-1 with TRBJ2-1; 7 bases are shared with TRBD2. This CDR3 has 15 amino acids. Trimming removed 6 bases from V and 3 bases from J; junction bases left unmatched: 8. Germline assignment: CDR1 MGHRA and CDR2 YSYEKL. CDR3 DNA: TGCGCCAGCAGAACCGGACTAGTCGACTACAATGAGCAGTTCTTC. This sequence encodes CASRTGLVDYNEQFF.

This clone was observed a few times. V and J are TRBV19 and TRBJ2-1, with 8 bases identical to TRBD1. The CDR3 runs 15 residues. Per germline, CDR1 LNHDA and CDR2 SQIVND (reference sequence). The ends lost 6 bases at V and 2 bases at J; junction bases unmatched: 6. DNA for the CDR3: TGTGCCAGTAGAGATGCACAGGGGGCCTACAATGAGCAGTTCTTC. Encoded protein: CASRDAQGAYNEQFF. Filled out from reference TRBV19 and TRBJ2-1, the complete variable domain reads DGGITQSPKYLFRKEGQNVTLSCEQNLNHDAMYWYRQDPGQGLRLIYYSQIVNDFQKGDIAEGYSVSREKKESFPLTVTSAQKNPTAFYLCASRDAQGAYNEQFFGPGTRLTVL.